This T cell receptor beta chain emerged from a study of identical twins. Findings of the study overall: Because invariant MAIT and iNKT cells could be present, zero-insertion analyses could be partly confounded. Rather than following the same donors, the conclusions depended on cross-sectional statistical analysis. Models underpredicted monozygotic twin sharing of out-of-frame TCR alpha. A lower insertion count was a feature of abundant cord blood beta clonotypes, with no such feature in memory repertoires.

This clonotype has at least ten counts. What it binds is unknown. This CDR3 is 13 amino acids long. The V gene end was trimmed by 0 bases and the J gene end by 8 bases; junction bases not matched to a gene: 2. Per the germline V gene, CDR1 is ENHRY and CDR2 is SYGVKD. TCRdb processed the 5' RACE reads anew with MiXCR; each CDR3 protein has one entry. The sample records 200,000 to 300,000 distinct CDR3 sequences, roughly a tenth being singletons. The origin of this receptor is a man in his fifties or sixties in good health. This rearrangement joins TRBV10-3 to TRBJ2-3; 7 bases match TRBD1. The sequencing input was memory T cells sorted from blood. The CDR3 reads CAISESSGGTQYF. The DNA of the CDR3 is TGTGCCATCAGTGAGTCATCAGGGGGTACGCAGTATTTT.